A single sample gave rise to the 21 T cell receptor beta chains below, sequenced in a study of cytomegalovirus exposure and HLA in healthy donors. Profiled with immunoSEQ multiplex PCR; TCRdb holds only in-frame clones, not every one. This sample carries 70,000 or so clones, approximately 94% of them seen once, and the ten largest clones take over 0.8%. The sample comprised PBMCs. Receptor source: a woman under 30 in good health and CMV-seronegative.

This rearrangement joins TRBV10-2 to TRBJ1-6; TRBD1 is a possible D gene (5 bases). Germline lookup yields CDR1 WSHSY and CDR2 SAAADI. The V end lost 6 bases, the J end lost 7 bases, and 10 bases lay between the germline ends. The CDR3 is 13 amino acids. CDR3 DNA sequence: TGCGCCAGCAGGCGGGACTCAAATTCACCCCTCCACTTT. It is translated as CASRRDSNSPLHF.

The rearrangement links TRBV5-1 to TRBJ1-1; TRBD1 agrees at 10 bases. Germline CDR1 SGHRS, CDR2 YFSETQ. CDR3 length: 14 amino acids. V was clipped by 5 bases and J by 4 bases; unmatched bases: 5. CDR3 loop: CASSLRTGGTEAFF. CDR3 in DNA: TGCGCCAGCAGTTTGCGGACAGGGGGCACTGAAGCTTTCTTT.

The CDR3 protein is CASSGQHATNEKLFF. The DNA of the CDR3 is TGTGCCAGCAGTGGACAGCATGCAACTAATGAAAAACTGTTTTTT. The chain carries TRBV2 and TRBJ1-4, with D possibly being TRBD1 (5 bases). The ends were cut back, 4 bases at V and 0 bases at J, with 9 bases in the middle. Germline V gene data show CDR1 as SNHLY and CDR2 as FYNNEI. The CDR3 has 15 residues.

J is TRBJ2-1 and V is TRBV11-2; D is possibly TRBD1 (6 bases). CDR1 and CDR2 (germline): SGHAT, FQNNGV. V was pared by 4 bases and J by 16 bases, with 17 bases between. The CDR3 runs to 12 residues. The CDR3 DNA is TGTGCCAGCAGCTCGACCGGGACAAGCATTTTCTTC. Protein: CASSSTGTSIFF.

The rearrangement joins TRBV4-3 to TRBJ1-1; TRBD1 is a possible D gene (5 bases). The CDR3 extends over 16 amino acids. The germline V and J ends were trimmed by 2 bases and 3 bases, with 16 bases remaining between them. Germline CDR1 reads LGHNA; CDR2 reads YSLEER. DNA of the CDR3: TGCGCCAGCAGCCAAAGGGAAGGGACGGGGGACACTGAAGCTTTCTTT. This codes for CASSQREGTGDTEAFF.

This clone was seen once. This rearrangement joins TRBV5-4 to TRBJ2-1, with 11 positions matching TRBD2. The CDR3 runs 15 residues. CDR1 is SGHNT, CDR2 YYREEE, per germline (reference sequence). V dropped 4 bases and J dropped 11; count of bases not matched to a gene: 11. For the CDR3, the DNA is TGTGCCAGCAGCCGGGGACTAGCGGACGATAAGAAGCAGTTCTTC. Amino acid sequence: CASSRGLADDKKQFF.

As DNA, the CDR3 is TGTGCCAGCAGCCAGTTGCCGGGACTAGCGGGAAGAGAAGAGACCCAGTACTTC. Protein sequence: CASSQLPGLAGREETQYF. The chain has TRBV4-2 and TRBJ2-5, with TRBD2 matching over 13 bases. CDR1 and CDR2 (germline): LGHNA, YNFKEQ. This CDR3 has 18 amino acids. Losses at the gene ends were 3 bases for V and 3 bases for J; bases not matched to a gene: 10.

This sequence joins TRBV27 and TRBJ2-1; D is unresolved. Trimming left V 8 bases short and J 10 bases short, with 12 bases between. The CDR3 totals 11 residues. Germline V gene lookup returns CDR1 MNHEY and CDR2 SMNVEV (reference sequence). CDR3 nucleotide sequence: TGTGCCAGCGCTAGATCTGAAGAGCAGTTCTTC. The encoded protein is CASARSEEQFF.

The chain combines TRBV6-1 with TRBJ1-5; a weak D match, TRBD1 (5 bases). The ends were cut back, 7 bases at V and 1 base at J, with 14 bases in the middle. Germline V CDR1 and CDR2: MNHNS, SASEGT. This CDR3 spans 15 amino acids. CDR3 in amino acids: CASILFKGSNQPQHF. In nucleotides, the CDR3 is TGTGCCAGCATCTTATTTAAGGGGAGCAATCAGCCCCAGCATTTT.

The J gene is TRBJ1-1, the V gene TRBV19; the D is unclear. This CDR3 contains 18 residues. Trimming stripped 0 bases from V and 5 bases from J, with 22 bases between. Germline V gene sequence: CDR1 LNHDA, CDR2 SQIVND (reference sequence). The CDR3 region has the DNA TGTGCCAGTAGTATAGATCTATCGATGCCCGGAGCGCGGACTGAAGCTTTCTTT. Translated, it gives CASSIDLSMPGARTEAFF.

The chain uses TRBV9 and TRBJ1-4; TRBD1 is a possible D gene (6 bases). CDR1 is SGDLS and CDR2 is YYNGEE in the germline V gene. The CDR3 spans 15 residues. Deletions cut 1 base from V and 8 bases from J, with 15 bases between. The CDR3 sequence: CASSVSLGTQEKLFF. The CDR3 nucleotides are TGTGCCAGCAGCGTATCTCTCGGGACACAAGAAAAACTGTTTTTT.

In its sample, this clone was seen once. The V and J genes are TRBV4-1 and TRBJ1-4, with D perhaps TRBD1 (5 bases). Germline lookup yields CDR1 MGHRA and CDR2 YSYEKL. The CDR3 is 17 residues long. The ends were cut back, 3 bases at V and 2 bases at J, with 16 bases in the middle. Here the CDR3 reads CASSHVVGRGTNEKLFF. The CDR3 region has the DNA TGCGCCAGCAGCCATGTAGTAGGGCGGGGGACTAATGAAAAACTGTTTTTT.

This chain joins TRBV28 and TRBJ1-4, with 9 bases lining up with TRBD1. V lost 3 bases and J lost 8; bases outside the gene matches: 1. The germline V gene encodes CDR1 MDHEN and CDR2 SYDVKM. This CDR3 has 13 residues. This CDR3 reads CASSFDRGEKLFF. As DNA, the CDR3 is TGTGCCAGCAGTTTCGACAGGGGGGAAAAACTGTTTTTT.

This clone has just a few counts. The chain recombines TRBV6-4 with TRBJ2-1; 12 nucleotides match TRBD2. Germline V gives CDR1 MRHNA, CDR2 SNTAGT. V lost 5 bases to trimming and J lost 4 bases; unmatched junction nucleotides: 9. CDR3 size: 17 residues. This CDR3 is CASSQTSGGPRYNEQFF. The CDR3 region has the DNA TGTGCCAGCAGTCAAACTAGCGGGGGGCCCCGATACAATGAGCAGTTCTTC.

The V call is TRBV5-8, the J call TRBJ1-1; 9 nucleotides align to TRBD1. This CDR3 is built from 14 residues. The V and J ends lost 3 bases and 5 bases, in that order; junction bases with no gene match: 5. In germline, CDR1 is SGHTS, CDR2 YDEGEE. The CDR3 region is CASSWDRAGTEAFF. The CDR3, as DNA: TGTGCCAGCAGCTGGGACAGGGCCGGAACTGAAGCTTTCTTT. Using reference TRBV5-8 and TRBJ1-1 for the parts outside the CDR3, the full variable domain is EAGVTQSPTHLIKTRGQQATLRCSPISGHTSVYWYQQALGLGLQFLLWYDEGEERNRGNFPPRFSGRQFPNYSSELNVNALELEDSALYLCASSWDRAGTEAFFGQGTRLTVV.

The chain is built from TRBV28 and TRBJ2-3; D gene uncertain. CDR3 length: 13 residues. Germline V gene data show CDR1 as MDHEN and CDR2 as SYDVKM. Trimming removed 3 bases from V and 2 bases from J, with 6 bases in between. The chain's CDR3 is CASSFVNTDTQYF. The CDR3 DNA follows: TGTGCCAGCAGTTTTGTTAACACAGATACGCAGTATTTT.

CDR3: CASSPPDGRGFQETQYF. In DNA form, the CDR3 reads TGTGCCAGCTCACCACCGGACGGCAGGGGGTTCCAAGAGACCCAGTACTTC. This rearrangement joins TRBV18 to TRBJ2-5, with TRBD1 matching over 7 bases. The V segment lost 0 bases and the J segment 1 base; nucleotides outside the gene matches: 8. There are 17 residues in the CDR3. Germline CDR1 is KGHSH and CDR2 is LQKENI.

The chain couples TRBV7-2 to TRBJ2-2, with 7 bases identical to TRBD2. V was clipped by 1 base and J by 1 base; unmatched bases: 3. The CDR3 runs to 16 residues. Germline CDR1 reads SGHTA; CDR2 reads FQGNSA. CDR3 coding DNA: TGTGCCAGCAGCTTAGATGGGGGGGTGAACACCGGGGAGCTGTTTTTT. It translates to CASSLDGGVNTGELFF.

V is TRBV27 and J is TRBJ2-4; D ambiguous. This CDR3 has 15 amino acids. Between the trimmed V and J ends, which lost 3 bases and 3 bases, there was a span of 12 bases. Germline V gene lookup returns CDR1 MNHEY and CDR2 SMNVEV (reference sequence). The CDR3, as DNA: TGTGCCAGCAGTTTGTCCGGGTCCGGCAAAAACATTCAGTACTTC. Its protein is CASSLSGSGKNIQYF.

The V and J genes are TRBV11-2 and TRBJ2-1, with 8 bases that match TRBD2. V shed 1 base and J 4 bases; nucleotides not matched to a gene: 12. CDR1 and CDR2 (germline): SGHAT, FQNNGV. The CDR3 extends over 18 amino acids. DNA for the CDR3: TGTGCCAGCAGCTTAGGGGACGCGGGTAGCGGGGTTTACAATGAGCAGTTCTTC. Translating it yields CASSLGDAGSGVYNEQFF. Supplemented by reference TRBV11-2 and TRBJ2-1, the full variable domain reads EAGVAQSPRYKIIEKRQSVAFWCNPISGHATLYWYQQILGQGPKLLIQFQNNGVVDDSQLPKDRFSAERLKGVDSTLKIQPAKLEDSAVYLCASSLGDAGSGVYNEQFFGPGTRLTVL.

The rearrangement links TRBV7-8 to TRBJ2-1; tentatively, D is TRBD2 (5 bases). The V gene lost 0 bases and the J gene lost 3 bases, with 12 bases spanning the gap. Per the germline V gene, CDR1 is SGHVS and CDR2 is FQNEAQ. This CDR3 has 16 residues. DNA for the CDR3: TGTGCCAGCAGCTTAGCGCGAGGGCCCTACTACAATGAGCAGTTCTTC. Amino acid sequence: CASSLARGPYYNEQFF.